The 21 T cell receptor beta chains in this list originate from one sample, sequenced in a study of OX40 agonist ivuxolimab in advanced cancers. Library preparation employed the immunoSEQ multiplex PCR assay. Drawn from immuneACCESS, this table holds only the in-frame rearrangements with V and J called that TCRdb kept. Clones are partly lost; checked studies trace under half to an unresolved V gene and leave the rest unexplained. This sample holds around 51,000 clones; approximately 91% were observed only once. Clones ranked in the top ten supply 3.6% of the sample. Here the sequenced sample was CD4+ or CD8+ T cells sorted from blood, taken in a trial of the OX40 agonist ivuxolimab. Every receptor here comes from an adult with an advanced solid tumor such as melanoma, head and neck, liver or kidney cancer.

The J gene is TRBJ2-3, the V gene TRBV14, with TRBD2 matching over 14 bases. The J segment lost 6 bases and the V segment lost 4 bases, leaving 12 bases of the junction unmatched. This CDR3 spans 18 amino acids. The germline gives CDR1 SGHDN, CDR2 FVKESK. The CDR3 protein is CASSREGRLAGGQDTQYF. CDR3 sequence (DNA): TGTGCCAGCAGCCGCGAGGGGCGACTAGCGGGAGGGCAGGATACGCAGTATTTT.

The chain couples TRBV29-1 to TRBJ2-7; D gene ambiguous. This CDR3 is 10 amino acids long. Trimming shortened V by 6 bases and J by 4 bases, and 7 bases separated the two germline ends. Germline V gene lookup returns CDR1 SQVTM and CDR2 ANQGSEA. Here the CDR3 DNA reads TGCAGCGTCGCCCATTACGAGCAGTACTTC. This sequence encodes CSVAHYEQYF.

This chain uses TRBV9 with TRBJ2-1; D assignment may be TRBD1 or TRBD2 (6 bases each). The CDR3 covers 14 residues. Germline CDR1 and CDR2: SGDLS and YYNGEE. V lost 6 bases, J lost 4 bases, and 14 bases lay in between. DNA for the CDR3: TGTGCCAGCAACAGACGGGGGCTTTACAATGAGCAGTTCTTC. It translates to CASNRRGLYNEQFF. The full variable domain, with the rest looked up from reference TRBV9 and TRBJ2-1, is DSGVTQTPKHLITATGQRVTLRCSPRSGDLSVYWYQQSLDQGLQFLIQYYNGEERAKGNILERFSAQQFPDLHSELNLSSLELGDSALYFCASNRRGLYNEQFFGPGTRLTVL.

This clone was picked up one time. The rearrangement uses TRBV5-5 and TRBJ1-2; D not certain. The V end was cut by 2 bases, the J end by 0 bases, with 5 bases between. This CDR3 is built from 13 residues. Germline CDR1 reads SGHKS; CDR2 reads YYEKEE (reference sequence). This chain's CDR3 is CASSFGPNYGYTF. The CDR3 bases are TGTGCCAGCAGCTTTGGTCCTAACTATGGCTACACCTTC.

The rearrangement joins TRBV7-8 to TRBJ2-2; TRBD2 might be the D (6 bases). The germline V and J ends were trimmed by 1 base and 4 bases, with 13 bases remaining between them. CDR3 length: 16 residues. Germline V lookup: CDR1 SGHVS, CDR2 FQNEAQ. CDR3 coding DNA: TGTGCCAGCAGCTTAGTGGGAGGTAGCGGCACCGGGGAGCTGTTTTTT. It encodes CASSLVGGSGTGELFF.

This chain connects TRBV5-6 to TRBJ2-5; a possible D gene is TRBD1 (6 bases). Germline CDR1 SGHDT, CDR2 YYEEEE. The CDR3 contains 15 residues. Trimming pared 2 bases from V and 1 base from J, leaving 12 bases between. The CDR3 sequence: CASSFPGQLQETQYF. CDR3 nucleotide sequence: TGTGCCAGCAGCTTCCCGGGACAACTCCAAGAGACCCAGTACTTC.

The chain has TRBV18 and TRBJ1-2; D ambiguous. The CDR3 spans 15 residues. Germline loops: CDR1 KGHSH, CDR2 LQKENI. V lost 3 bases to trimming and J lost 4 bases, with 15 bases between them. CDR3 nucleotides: TGTGCCAGCTCACCCAATAGCGGGCCGAGCTATGGCTACACCTTC. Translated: CASSPNSGPSYGYTF. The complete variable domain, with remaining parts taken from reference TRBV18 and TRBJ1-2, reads NAGVMQNPRHLVRRRGQEARLRCSPMKGHSHVYWYRQLPEEGLKFMVYLQKENIIDESGMPKERFSAEFPKEGPSILRIQQVVRGDSAAYFCASSPNSGPSYGYTFGSGTRLTVV.

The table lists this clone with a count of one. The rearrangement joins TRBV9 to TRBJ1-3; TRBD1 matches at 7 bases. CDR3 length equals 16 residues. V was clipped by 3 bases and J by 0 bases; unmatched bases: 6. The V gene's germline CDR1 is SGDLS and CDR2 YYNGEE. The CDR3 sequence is CASSGRQGGSGNTIYF. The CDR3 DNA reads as TGTGCCAGCAGCGGACGACAGGGAGGCTCTGGAAACACCATATATTTT. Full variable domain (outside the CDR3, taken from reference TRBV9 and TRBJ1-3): DSGVTQTPKHLITATGQRVTLRCSPRSGDLSVYWYQQSLDQGLQFLIQYYNGEERAKGNILERFSAQQFPDLHSELNLSSLELGDSALYFCASSGRQGGSGNTIYFGEGSWLTVV.

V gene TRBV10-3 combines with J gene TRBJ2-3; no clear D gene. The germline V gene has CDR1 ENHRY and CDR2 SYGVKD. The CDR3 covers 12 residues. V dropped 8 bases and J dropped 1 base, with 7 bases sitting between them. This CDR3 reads CAISNRTDTQYF. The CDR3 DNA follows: TGTGCCATCTCCAACCGCACAGATACGCAGTATTTT.

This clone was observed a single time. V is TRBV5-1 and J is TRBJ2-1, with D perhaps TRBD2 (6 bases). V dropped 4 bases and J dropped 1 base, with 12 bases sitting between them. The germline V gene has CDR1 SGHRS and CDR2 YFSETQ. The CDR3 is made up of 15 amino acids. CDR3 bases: TGCGCCAGCAGCGTGTACGCGGGGTCCTACAATGAGCAGTTCTTC. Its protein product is CASSVYAGSYNEQFF.

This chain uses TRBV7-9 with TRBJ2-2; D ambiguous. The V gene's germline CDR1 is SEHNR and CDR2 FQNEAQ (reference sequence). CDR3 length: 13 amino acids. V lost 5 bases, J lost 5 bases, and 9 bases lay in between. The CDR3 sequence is CASSIRQTGELFF. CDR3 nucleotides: TGTGCCAGCAGCATTCGGCAAACCGGGGAGCTGTTTTTT.

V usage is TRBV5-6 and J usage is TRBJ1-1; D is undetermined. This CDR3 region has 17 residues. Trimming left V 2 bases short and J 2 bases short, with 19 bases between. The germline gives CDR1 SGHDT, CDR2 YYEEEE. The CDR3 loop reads CASSFIRKKGRNTEAFF. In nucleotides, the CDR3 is TGTGCCAGCAGCTTTATCAGGAAGAAGGGCCGAAACACTGAAGCTTTCTTT.

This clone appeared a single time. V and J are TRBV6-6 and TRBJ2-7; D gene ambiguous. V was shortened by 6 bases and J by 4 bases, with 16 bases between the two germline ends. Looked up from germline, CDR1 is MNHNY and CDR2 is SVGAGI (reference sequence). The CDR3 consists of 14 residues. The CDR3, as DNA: TGTGCCAGCAGATTAGACACGACTTTTTACGAGCAGTACTTC. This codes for CASRLDTTFYEQYF.

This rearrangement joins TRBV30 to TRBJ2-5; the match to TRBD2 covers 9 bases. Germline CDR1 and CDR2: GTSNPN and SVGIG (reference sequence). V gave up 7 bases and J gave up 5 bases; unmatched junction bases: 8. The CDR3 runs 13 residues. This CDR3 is CASQRAGGETQYF. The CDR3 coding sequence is TGTGCCTCCCAAAGGGCGGGGGGGGAGACCCAGTACTTC.

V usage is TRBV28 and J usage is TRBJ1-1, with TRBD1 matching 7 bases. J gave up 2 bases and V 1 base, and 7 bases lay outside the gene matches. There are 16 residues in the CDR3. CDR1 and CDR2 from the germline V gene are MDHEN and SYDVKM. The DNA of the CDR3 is TGTGCCAGCAGTTTATTAGCGGGGACAGACAACACTGAAGCTTTCTTT. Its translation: CASSLLAGTDNTEAFF.

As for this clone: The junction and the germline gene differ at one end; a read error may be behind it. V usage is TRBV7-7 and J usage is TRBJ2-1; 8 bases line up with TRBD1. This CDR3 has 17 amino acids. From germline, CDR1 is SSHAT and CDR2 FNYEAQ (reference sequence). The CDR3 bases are TGTGCTAGCAGCCAGGGTAGGGGACAGGTGGGTTACAATGAGCAGTTCTTC. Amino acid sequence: CASSQGRGQVGYNEQFF.

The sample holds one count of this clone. The CDR3 nucleotides are TGCGCCAGCAGCCAAGATTATAGGCAGTGGGGGTCAGATACGCAGTATTTT. Its translation is CASSQDYRQWGSDTQYF. This chain uses TRBV4-1 with TRBJ2-3; D assignment may be TRBD1 or TRBD2 (5 bases each). The V gene lost 0 bases and the J gene lost 4 bases, with 17 bases spanning the gap. CDR1 is MGHRA and CDR2 is YSYEKL in the germline V gene. The CDR3 extends over 17 amino acids.

Here the CDR3 DNA reads TGTGCCAGCAGTAAAGGTGGGGGGCTTAGTATGAACACTGAAGCTTTCTTT. It specifies CASSKGGGLSMNTEAFF. The chain combines TRBV28 with TRBJ1-1; weak D call: TRBD1 (6 bases). CDR3 length equals 17 residues. V was shortened by 5 bases and J by 0 bases, with 19 bases between the two germline ends. Germline assignment: CDR1 MDHEN and CDR2 SYDVKM.

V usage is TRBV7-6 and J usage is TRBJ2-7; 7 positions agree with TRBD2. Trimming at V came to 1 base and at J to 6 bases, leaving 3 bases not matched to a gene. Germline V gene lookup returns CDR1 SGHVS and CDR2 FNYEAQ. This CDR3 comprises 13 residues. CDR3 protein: CASSLGGSGEQYF. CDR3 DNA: TGTGCCAGCAGCTTAGGCGGGAGTGGCGAGCAGTACTTC.

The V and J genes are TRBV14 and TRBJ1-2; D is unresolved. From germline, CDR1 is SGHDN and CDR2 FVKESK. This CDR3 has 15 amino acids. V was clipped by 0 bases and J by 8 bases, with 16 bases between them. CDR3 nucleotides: TGTGCCAGCAGCCAAGATGTGGGTACTTCGGAGGGCTACACCTTC. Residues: CASSQDVGTSEGYTF. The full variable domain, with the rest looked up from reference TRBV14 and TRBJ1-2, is EAGVTQFPSHSVIEKGQTVTLRCDPISGHDNLYWYRRVMGKEIKFLLHFVKESKQDESGMPNNRFLAERTGGTYSTLKVQPAELEDSGVYFCASSQDVGTSEGYTFGSGTRLTVV.

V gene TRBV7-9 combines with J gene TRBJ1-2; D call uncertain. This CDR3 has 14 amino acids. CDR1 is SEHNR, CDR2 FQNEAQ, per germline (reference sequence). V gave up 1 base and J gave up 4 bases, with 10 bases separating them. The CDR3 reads CASSLVEPLYGYTF. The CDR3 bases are TGTGCCAGCAGCTTAGTTGAGCCCCTCTATGGCTACACCTTC.